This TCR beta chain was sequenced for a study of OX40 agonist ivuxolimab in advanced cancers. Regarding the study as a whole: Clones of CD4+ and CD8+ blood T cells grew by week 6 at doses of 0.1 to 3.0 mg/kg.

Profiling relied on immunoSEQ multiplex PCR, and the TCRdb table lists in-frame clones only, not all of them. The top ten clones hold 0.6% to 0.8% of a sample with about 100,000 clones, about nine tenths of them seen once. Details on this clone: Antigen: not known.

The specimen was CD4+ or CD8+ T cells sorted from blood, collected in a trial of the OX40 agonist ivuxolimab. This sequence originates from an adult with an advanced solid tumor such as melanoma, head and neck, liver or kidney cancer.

For the CDR3, the DNA is TGTGCCAGCAGTAGGGCGACGGGATACGAGCAGTACTTC. Translating it yields CASSRATGYEQYF. J is TRBJ2-7 and V is TRBV6-5; tentatively, D is TRBD2 (5 bases). Germline V gene sequence: CDR1 MNHEY, CDR2 SVGAGI. Trimming cost V 5 bases and J 4 bases, with 12 bases left between them. CDR3 size: 13 residues.